This TCR beta chain appears in the sequencing data of a study of regulatory T cells in long-lasting Graves disease. Study-wide results and limits: Repertoires from persistent disease leaned toward TRBV28, TRBJ1-2 and TRBJ2-5. Graves' patients with persistent disease showed TCR diversity lower than patients newly diagnosed.

TCR beta libraries were built with iRepertoire HTBI primers and Arm-PCR of CDR3 regions. TCRdb redid the calling of the multiplex PCR reads with MiXCR, one entry per CDR3 protein. The table shows a few hundred thousand distinct CDR3 sequences, with 20% to 25% occurring only once. Concerning this clonotype itself: Its antigen is as yet unknown.

The V gene lost 1 base and the J gene lost 2 bases, with 14 bases spanning the gap. CDR3 size: 15 residues. Germline loops: CDR1 SQVTM, CDR2 ANQGSEA. The time point was: persistent/refractory GD, antithyroid drugs over 5 years with positive TRAb. PBMCs were the source of the RNA used for TCR sequencing. This sequence originates from a female donor with Graves disease. The V gene is TRBV29-1, the J gene TRBJ2-5; D perhaps matches TRBD1 (6 bases). The specimen was peripheral blood mononuclear cells (PBMCs), collected when the disease was refractory, from a patient treated with antithyroid drugs. Written as DNA, the CDR3 is TGCAGCGTTGAAGGGGGGCAAGGAGATCAAGAGACCCAGTACTTC. It yields the protein CSVEGGQGDQETQYF.